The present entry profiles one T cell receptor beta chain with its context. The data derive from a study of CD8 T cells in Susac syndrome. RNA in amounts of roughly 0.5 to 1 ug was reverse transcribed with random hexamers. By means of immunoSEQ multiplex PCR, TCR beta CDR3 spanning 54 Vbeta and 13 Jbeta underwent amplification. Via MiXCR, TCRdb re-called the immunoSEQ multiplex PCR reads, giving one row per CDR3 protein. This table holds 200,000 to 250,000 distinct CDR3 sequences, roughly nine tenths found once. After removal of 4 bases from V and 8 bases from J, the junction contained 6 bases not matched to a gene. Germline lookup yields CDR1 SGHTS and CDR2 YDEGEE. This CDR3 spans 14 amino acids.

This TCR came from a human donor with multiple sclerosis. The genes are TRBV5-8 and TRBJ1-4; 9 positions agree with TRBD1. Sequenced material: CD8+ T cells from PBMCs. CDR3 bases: TGTGCCAGCAGCCTACAGGGGGCTGAGGAAAAACTGTTTTTT. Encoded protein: CASSLQGAEEKLFF.